This T cell receptor (beta chain) derives from a study of OX40 agonist ivuxolimab in advanced cancers. Whole-study context: Subjects had a mean age of roughly 60 years, with a range of 23 to 79; just over 80% were male.

Sequenced by immunoSEQ multiplex PCR; TCRdb stores in-frame clones only, minus some. Seen here are roughly 80,000 clones, roughly four fifths observed once, and the top ten hold over 5%. The source of this sequence is an adult with an advanced solid tumor such as melanoma, head and neck, liver or kidney cancer. The sequencing used CD4+ or CD8+ T cells sorted from blood, collected in a trial of the OX40 agonist ivuxolimab.

The CDR3 here is CASSAPGPLNTEAFF. CDR3 in DNA: TGTGCCAGCAGTGCGCCGGGACCGCTGAACACTGAAGCTTTCTTT. The chain recombines TRBV28 with TRBJ1-1; D might be TRBD1 (5 bases). This CDR3 contains 15 residues. Trimming removed 5 bases at V and 0 bases at J, with 13 bases between. CDR1 is MDHEN and CDR2 is SYDVKM in the germline V gene.